Each of the 24 T cell receptor beta chains below was sequenced from the same sample in a study of T cell responses to AZD1222 COVID-19 vaccine. TCRdb's copy holds only in-frame clones and misses some; the assay was immunoSEQ multiplex PCR. Among 150,000 or so clones listed, more than 85% were seen once. Sequenced material: peripheral blood, taken on day 0 of AZD1222 vaccination. The receptors derive from an adult in good health.

The genes are TRBV7-2 and TRBJ2-7, with D possibly TRBD2 on 6 matching bases. From germline, CDR1 is SGHTA and CDR2 FQGNSA. V lost 1 base and J lost 4, with 14 bases in between. This CDR3 comprises 15 residues. The CDR3 nucleotides are TGTGCCAGCAGCTTAGGTAGGACTACCCATTACGAGCAGTACTTC. Translating gives CASSLGRTTHYEQYF.

The chain has TRBV2 and TRBJ1-1, with D unclear. Per the germline V gene, CDR1 is SNHLY and CDR2 is FYNNEI. This CDR3 spans 9 amino acids. V was cut by 8 bases and J by 6 bases, with 4 bases left in between. CDR3 residues: CASSAEAFF. DNA of the CDR3: TGTGCCAGCTCTGCTGAAGCTTTCTTT.

The DNA of the CDR3 is TGTGCCAGCAGCTTTCGGGATAACTATGGCTACACCTTC. This codes for CASSFRDNYGYTF. V is TRBV7-2 and J is TRBJ1-2; D is unresolved. Germline V gene sequence: CDR1 SGHTA, CDR2 FQGNSA. The CDR3 loop spans 13 amino acids. Trimming stripped 3 bases from V and 1 base from J, with 6 bases between.

V gene TRBV15 combines with J gene TRBJ2-7, with 7 bases fitting TRBD1. CDR1 is LNHNV and CDR2 is YYDKDF in the germline V gene (reference sequence). The CDR3 is 14 residues long. J gave up 3 bases and V 8 bases, and 10 bases lay outside the gene matches. CDR3 sequence (DNA): TGTGCCACCGAGGTCCGGGCAGGGGGCTACGAGCAGTACTTC. Translating gives CATEVRAGGYEQYF.

J is TRBJ2-3 and V is TRBV3-1 (or the pseudogene TRBV3-2); 9 bases align to TRBD2. The ends lost 5 bases at V and 2 bases at J; junction bases unmatched: 2. The CDR3 sequence is 14 residues long. Per germline, CDR1 LGHDT and CDR2 YNNKEL (reference sequence). The CDR3 DNA is TGTGCCAGCAGCAAGCGGGGGGACACAGATACGCAGTATTTT. This translates into CASSKRGDTDTQYF.

The genes are TRBV19 and TRBJ1-1; D gene unclear. The V end lost 0 bases, the J end lost 1 base, and 9 bases lay between the germline ends. The CDR3 loop spans 15 amino acids. Germline V gives CDR1 LNHDA, CDR2 SQIVND (reference sequence). The DNA of the CDR3 is TGTGCCAGTAGTATAGATCTGGTGGGGAACACTGAAGCTTTCTTT. The encoded protein is CASSIDLVGNTEAFF.

The chain joins TRBV18 to TRBJ1-1; D is ambiguous. CDR1 is KGHSH and CDR2 is LQKENI in the germline V gene. With 3 bases removed from V and 1 base from J, the gap between germline ends came to 18 bases. This CDR3 spans 17 amino acids. The CDR3 protein is CASSPSSGFGGNTEAFF. CDR3 DNA sequence: TGTGCCAGCTCACCTTCTTCCGGGTTCGGCGGGAACACTGAAGCTTTCTTT.

This sequence joins TRBV11-3 and TRBJ1-1; no clear D gene. Germline-derived CDR1 and CDR2 are SGHNT and YENEEA. This CDR3 has 15 residues. V was cut by 3 bases and J by 0 bases, with 11 bases left in between. Written as DNA, the CDR3 is TGTGCCAGCAGCTTGGAAAGGGCTGTGAACACTGAAGCTTTCTTT. It codes for CASSLERAVNTEAFF.

The chain links TRBV18 to TRBJ2-7; a weak D match, TRBD1 (5 bases). The CDR3 spans 14 residues. The V end was cut by 3 bases, the J end by 3 bases, with 12 bases between. Germline lookup yields CDR1 KGHSH and CDR2 LQKENI. CDR3 amino acids: CASSPLQDFYEQYF. As DNA, the CDR3 is TGTGCCAGCTCACCCCTACAGGATTTCTACGAGCAGTACTTC. Using reference TRBV18 and TRBJ2-7 for the parts outside the CDR3, the full variable domain is NAGVMQNPRHLVRRRGQEARLRCSPMKGHSHVYWYRQLPEEGLKFMVYLQKENIIDESGMPKERFSAEFPKEGPSILRIQQVVRGDSAAYFCASSPLQDFYEQYFGPGTRLTVT.

The chain joins TRBV15 to TRBJ2-1; D may be TRBD2 (5 bases). With 5 bases removed from V and 9 bases from J, the gap between germline ends came to 14 bases. Looked up from germline, CDR1 is LNHNV and CDR2 is YYDKDF (reference sequence). This CDR3 has 13 residues. CDR3: CATSEGTSTEQFF. Here the CDR3 DNA reads TGTGCCACCAGCGAAGGAACTAGTACTGAGCAGTTCTTC.

V usage is TRBV30 and J usage is TRBJ2-3, with 7 bases lining up with TRBD2. The germline V gene encodes CDR1 GTSNPN and CDR2 SVGIG (reference sequence). CDR3 length: 13 residues. V trimming: 3 bases; J trimming: 2 bases; junction bases outside the gene matches: 2. CDR3 loop: CAWRRLATDTQYF. The CDR3 DNA reads as TGTGCCTGGAGGAGACTAGCCACAGATACGCAGTATTTT.

The CDR3 nucleotides are TGTGCCAGCAGCCTGGAGTCGGGACCAGATACGCAGTATTTT. This sequence encodes CASSLESGPDTQYF. The chain recombines TRBV3-1 (or the pseudogene TRBV3-2) with TRBJ2-3; D may be TRBD1 or TRBD2 (5 bases each). V lost 4 bases to trimming and J lost 4 bases, with 12 bases between them. CDR3 length: 14 amino acids. Per germline, CDR1 LGHDT and CDR2 YNNKEL (reference sequence).

The rearrangement links TRBV12-3 or TRBV12-4 to TRBJ2-1; D gene ambiguous. The CDR3 extends over 13 amino acids. Trimming took off 10 bases at V and 2 bases at J, with 12 bases between the two ends. The CDR3 DNA reads as TGTGCCACCCAGGCAGATGCCTACAATGAGCAGTTCTTC. This sequence encodes CATQADAYNEQFF.

V usage is TRBV6-5 and J usage is TRBJ2-3, with D unclear. With 5 bases removed from V and 4 bases from J, the gap between germline ends came to 13 bases. Germline CDR1 is MNHEY and CDR2 is SVGAGI. The CDR3 has 14 amino acids. This CDR3 is CASSPSVSPDTQYF. Here the CDR3 DNA reads TGTGCCAGCAGTCCGTCCGTCTCCCCAGATACGCAGTATTTT.

The rearrangement links TRBV2 to TRBJ2-1; TRBD2 is a possible D gene (6 bases). CDR1 and CDR2 from the germline V gene are SNHLY and FYNNEI. Trimming took off 3 bases at V and 4 bases at J, with 13 bases between the two ends. The CDR3 has 15 residues. The CDR3 nucleotides are TGTGCCAGCAGTGAGGGAACTAGCATGTACAATGAGCAGTTCTTC. Translation: CASSEGTSMYNEQFF.

V is TRBV24-1 and J is TRBJ2-1, with a tentative D call TRBD1 (7 bases). The CDR3 is 16 amino acids. Looked up from germline, CDR1 is KGHDR and CDR2 is SFDVKD. Deletions cut 2 bases from V and 2 bases from J, with 12 bases between. The CDR3 loop reads CATSDWGGTAYNEQFF. In DNA form, the CDR3 reads TGTGCCACCAGTGATTGGGGCGGGACAGCCTACAATGAGCAGTTCTTC.

The chain employs TRBV7-2 and TRBJ2-1, with TRBD1 as a possible D gene (5 bases). The CDR3 is 13 amino acids. CDR1 is SGHTA and CDR2 is FQGNSA in the germline V gene. The V gene lost 1 base and the J gene lost 8 bases, with 9 bases spanning the gap. The CDR3 region has the DNA TGTGCCAGCAGCTTAGGGGGCCCCTATGAGCAGTTCTTC. It yields the protein CASSLGGPYEQFF.

The rearrangement uses TRBV5-5 and TRBJ1-2; D unresolved. Per germline, CDR1 SGHKS and CDR2 YYEKEE (reference sequence). This CDR3 has 17 residues. Between the trimmed V and J ends, which lost 4 bases and 0 bases, there was a span of 19 bases. Written as DNA, the CDR3 is TGTGCCAGCAGCCCGACGGTTGGGGTAAGGGCTAACTATGGCTACACCTTC. Residues: CASSPTVGVRANYGYTF.

This chain connects TRBV2 to TRBJ1-4; D may be TRBD1 (5 bases). This CDR3 comprises 13 residues. Germline CDR1 is SNHLY and CDR2 is FYNNEI. V lost 11 bases, J lost 6 bases, and 16 bases lay in between. The CDR3 protein is CAGRRGEHEKLFF. In nucleotides, the CDR3 is TGTGCCGGGAGACGGGGGGAGCATGAAAAACTGTTTTTT.

The chain is built from TRBV30 and TRBJ1-4; D is uncertain. This CDR3 has 14 residues. Per the germline V gene, CDR1 is GTSNPN and CDR2 is SVGIG (reference sequence). V gave up 2 bases and J gave up 0 bases, with 7 bases separating them. CDR3 nucleotide sequence: TGTGCCTGGAGTCGTGTCACAACTAATGAAAAACTGTTTTTT. It encodes CAWSRVTTNEKLFF. Complete variable domain (other parts from reference TRBV30 and TRBJ1-4): SQTIHQWPATLVQPVGSPLSLECTVEGTSNPNLYWYRQAAGRGLQLLFYSVGIGQISSEVPQNLSASRPQDRQFILSSKKLLLSDSGFYLCAWSRVTTNEKLFFGSGTQLSVL.

In its sample, this clone was seen a few times. The rearrangement links TRBV5-1 to TRBJ2-1; D remains ambiguous. Trimming cost V 0 bases and J 1 base, with 8 bases left between them. This CDR3 spans 15 amino acids. CDR1 and CDR2 from the germline V gene are SGHRS and YFSETQ. In DNA form, the CDR3 reads TGCGCCAGCAGCTTGGGGCAGGTTTCCTACAATGAGCAGTTCTTC. Encoded protein: CASSLGQVSYNEQFF.

V gene TRBV4-2 combines with J gene TRBJ2-7, with 13 bases fitting TRBD2. Trimming took 4 bases from V and 4 from J; bases not matched to a gene: 4. This CDR3 contains 15 residues. Germline CDR1 LGHNA, CDR2 YNFKEQ. CDR3 amino acids: CASSPRTSGRYEQYF. In DNA form, the CDR3 reads TGTGCCAGCAGCCCTCGGACTAGCGGGAGATACGAGCAGTACTTC.

The chain recombines TRBV5-1 with TRBJ2-3, with D perhaps matching TRBD2 (7 bases). V shed 4 bases and J shed 10 bases, with 19 bases lying between them. The CDR3 contains 14 residues. The germline CDR1 and CDR2 sequences are SGHRS and YFSETQ. CDR3 sequence (DNA): TGCGCCAGCAGCGAGGGGGGGCCGATCCCATCGCAGTATTTT. This encodes CASSEGGPIPSQYF.

This chain connects TRBV6-1 to TRBJ2-4, with D tentatively TRBD1 (6 bases). CDR1 and CDR2 (germline): MNHNS, SASEGT. Trimming took off 0 bases at V and 4 bases at J, with 13 bases between the two ends. The CDR3 contains 16 residues. The DNA for the CDR3 is TGTGCCAGCAGTGAAGCGCCTTGGCAGGGGAAAAACATTCAGTACTTC. Translation: CASSEAPWQGKNIQYF.